The subject of this entry is one TCR beta chain. Its matching antigen is unknown. The sample is drawn from a study of T cells after yellow fever vaccination. Overall study context: Preparation of fractions with low cell numbers was performed using SMART-Seq v4 Ultra Low Input.

Whole-study findings and limits: Booster samples showed a return of most primary-vaccination clones (roughly 95% CD4, 80% to 90% CD8).

This CDR3 comprises 15 residues. After removal of 5 bases from V and 3 bases from J, the junction contained 6 bases not matched to a gene. Making TCR cDNA involved 5'RACE template switching, which added UMIs and a universal primer site. TCRdb re-called the 5' RACE reads through MiXCR, storing one row per CDR3 protein. The table includes hundreds of thousands of distinct CDR3 sequences, 10% to 15% detected once. The material sequenced was PBMCs, taken on the day of the yellow fever booster vaccination. V gene TRBV12-3 or TRBV12-4 combines with J gene TRBJ1-4; the match to TRBD1 covers 7 bases. The source is a man aged 25 to 40 who received the YFV17D yellow fever vaccine. The CDR3 reads CASSPSGQANEKLFF. Written as DNA, the CDR3 is TGTGCCAGCAGTCCCTCCGGACAGGCTAATGAAAAACTGTTTTTT.